The 18 T cell receptor beta chains below come from one sample, sequenced in a study of CD8+ T cells in alopecia areata. TCR sequencing used cDNA made by reverse transcription of extracted RNA. Method: immunoSEQ multiplex PCR; TCRdb's copy keeps in-frame clones and lacks some. The sample comprises roughly 92,000 clones, over 70% of which are singletons, and 15% to 20% rests with the top ten. Treatment given: oral pan-JAK inhibitor, 5-10 mg twice daily. The starting material was CD8+ T cells sorted from blood, obtained between weeks 43 and 45, from a patient treated with tofacitinib. The receptors were sampled from a human donor with alopecia areata.

This rearrangement joins TRBV27 to TRBJ1-1; TRBD1 agrees at 9 bases. J lost 3 bases, V lost 3 bases, and 2 bases had no gene match. Looked up from germline, CDR1 is MNHEY and CDR2 is SMNVEV (reference sequence). The CDR3 length is 14 residues. CDR3 in DNA: TGTGCCAGCAGTTTGGACAGGGGATACACTGAAGCTTTCTTT. This codes for CASSLDRGYTEAFF.

This clone ranks as medium-sized (0.01 to 0.1%). V is TRBV10-3 and J is TRBJ2-3; the match to TRBD2 covers 8 bases. This CDR3 contains 15 residues. From germline, CDR1 is ENHRY and CDR2 SYGVKD. With 6 bases clipped from V and 6 bases from J, the junction kept 11 bases outside the gene matches. CDR3 coding DNA: TGTGCCATCAGGGAAGCGGGGGTCGACATCGATACGCAGTATTTT. Amino acid sequence: CAIREAGVDIDTQYF.

The chain carries TRBV30 and TRBJ1-2; the D gene is possibly TRBD1 (5 bases). With 1 base removed from V and 6 bases from J, the gap between germline ends came to 15 bases. CDR1 is GTSNPN, CDR2 SVGIG, per germline (reference sequence). CDR3 length equals 14 residues. The CDR3 nucleotides read TGTGCCTGGAGTGGAGCTGAGGGGCGAGATGGCTACACCTTC. This gives the protein CAWSGAEGRDGYTF.

The chain uses TRBV19 and TRBJ2-1; possibly TRBD1 or TRBD2 for D (6 bases each). The length of the CDR3 is 15 residues. Trimming stripped 9 bases from V and 4 bases from J, with 19 bases between. Germline lookup yields CDR1 LNHDA and CDR2 SQIVND (reference sequence). This CDR3 is CASNDGGRSYNEQFF. The DNA of the CDR3 is TGTGCCAGCAATGATGGGGGGCGATCTTACAATGAGCAGTTCTTC.

V is TRBV29-1 and J is TRBJ1-2, with D perhaps TRBD1 (6 bases). This CDR3 has 11 amino acids. V was clipped by 8 bases and J by 4 bases, with 11 bases between them. Germline V gene data show CDR1 as SQVTM and CDR2 as ANQGSEA. DNA for the CDR3: TGCAGCACTCCGGGGGCCTATGGCTACACCTTC. Translated: CSTPGAYGYTF.

The chain links TRBV5-6 to TRBJ2-7; 7 bases are shared with TRBD1. This CDR3 has 18 amino acids. The germline CDR1 and CDR2 sequences are SGHDT and YYEEEE. The V and J ends lost 0 bases and 1 base, in that order; junction bases with no gene match: 13. CDR3 amino acids: CASSLGRLGTDLSYEQYF. The CDR3, as DNA: TGTGCCAGCAGCTTGGGACGGTTAGGGACAGACTTATCCTACGAGCAGTACTTC.

This chain connects TRBV15 to TRBJ2-7, with D possibly being TRBD2 (5 bases). Germline values: CDR1 LNHNV, CDR2 YYDKDF (reference sequence). V was trimmed by 1 base and J by 3 bases, leaving 13 bases between them. This CDR3 is built from 15 residues. CDR3 DNA: TGTGCCACCAGCAGAGCGGAGGTGGAGGACTACGAGCAGTACTTC. This encodes CATSRAEVEDYEQYF.

The V and J genes are TRBV30 and TRBJ1-2; D is perhaps TRBD1 (6 bases). Between the trimmed V and J ends, which lost 3 bases and 5 bases, there was a span of 13 bases. Germline values: CDR1 GTSNPN, CDR2 SVGIG (reference sequence). The CDR3 totals 13 residues. CDR3 protein: CAWRAGQSYGYTF. The CDR3 nucleotides read TGTGCCTGGAGGGCCGGACAGAGTTATGGCTACACCTTC.

The chain recombines TRBV28 with TRBJ2-7; 8 nucleotides match TRBD1. The CDR3 covers 15 residues. Germline V CDR1 and CDR2: MDHEN, SYDVKM. V trimming: 3 bases; J trimming: 5 bases; junction bases outside the gene matches: 9. The CDR3 spells CASSFPRTGINEQYF. CDR3 DNA sequence: TGTGCCAGCAGTTTCCCTAGGACAGGGATCAACGAGCAGTACTTC.

The J gene is TRBJ2-7, the V gene TRBV7-8; 10 bases fit TRBD2. CDR3 length: 15 amino acids. The V gene's germline CDR1 is SGHVS and CDR2 FQNEAQ. Trimming took 5 bases from V and 2 from J; bases not matched to a gene: 6. The CDR3 spells CASSNGLAATYEQYF. The CDR3 DNA sequence: TGTGCCAGCAGCAACGGACTAGCGGCTACCTACGAGCAGTACTTC.

The rearrangement links TRBV4-3 to TRBJ1-1, with 7 nucleotides matching TRBD1. This CDR3 has 13 amino acids. V shed 2 bases and J 4 bases; nucleotides not matched to a gene: 1. CDR1 is LGHNA and CDR2 is YSLEER in the germline V gene. The CDR3 here is CASSQYRGTEAFF. The CDR3 bases are TGCGCCAGCAGCCAATACAGGGGCACTGAAGCTTTCTTT.

This chain connects TRBV27 to TRBJ1-2, with unresolved D. This CDR3 comprises 13 residues. Germline CDR1 and CDR2: MNHEY and SMNVEV (reference sequence). V lost 7 bases and J 6 bases, leaving 15 bases between the germline ends. The CDR3 spells CASKGRLGDGYTF. Written as DNA, the CDR3 is TGTGCCAGCAAAGGGCGGCTTGGGGATGGCTACACCTTC.

This rearrangement joins TRBV27 to TRBJ2-5; 10 bases agree with TRBD2. CDR1 and CDR2 (germline): MNHEY, SMNVEV (reference sequence). The V gene end was trimmed by 5 bases and the J gene end by 1 base; junction bases not matched to a gene: 7. There are 16 residues in the CDR3. The CDR3 sequence is CASSTYSGGSQETQYF. CDR3 nucleotides: TGTGCCAGCAGTACCTATAGCGGGGGGTCCCAAGAGACCCAGTACTTC.

The chain couples TRBV4-3 to TRBJ1-4; 7 nucleotides match TRBD1. Germline CDR1 and CDR2: LGHNA and YSLEER. There are 16 residues in the CDR3. The J segment lost 3 bases and the V segment lost 0 bases, leaving 4 bases of the junction unmatched. The CDR3 protein is CASSQDRQGSNEKLFF. In DNA form, the CDR3 reads TGCGCCAGCAGCCAAGATAGACAGGGCTCTAATGAAAAACTGTTTTTT.

The rearrangement joins TRBV12-5 to TRBJ1-1, with D unresolved. V lost 3 bases to trimming and J lost 5 bases, with 10 bases between them. CDR1 is LGHNT, CDR2 FRNRAP, per germline. CDR3 length: 13 amino acids. The CDR3 nucleotides are TGTGCTAGTGGTTTTTCCGGAGATACTGAAGCTTTCTTT. Residues: CASGFSGDTEAFF.

This chain's CDR3 is CSVWGGYNEQFF. The CDR3 DNA reads TGCAGCGTTTGGGGCGGCTACAATGAGCAGTTCTTC. V and J are TRBV29-1 and TRBJ2-1, with D possibly being TRBD1 (5 bases). The CDR3 runs 12 residues. Germline-derived CDR1 and CDR2 are SQVTM and ANQGSEA. V dropped 5 bases and J dropped 3 bases, with 8 bases sitting between them.

The chain is built from TRBV7-2 and TRBJ1-1, with 8 bases that match TRBD1. The CDR3 sequence is 14 residues long. V gave up 5 bases and J gave up 3 bases; unmatched junction bases: 5. Germline lookup yields CDR1 SGHTA and CDR2 FQGNSA. This CDR3 is CASSANRGDTEAFF. CDR3 bases: TGTGCCAGCAGCGCAAACAGGGGGGACACTGAAGCTTTCTTT.

This clone has just a few counts. The J gene is TRBJ2-7, the V gene TRBV15; 9 bases are shared with TRBD1. Trimming cost V 0 bases and J 2 bases; bases outside gene matches: 5. Per the germline V gene, CDR1 is LNHNV and CDR2 is YYDKDF (reference sequence). This CDR3 is built from 16 residues. The CDR3 region has the DNA TGTGCCACCAGCAGAGAACCGGGACAGGGAACCTACGAGCAGTACTTC. Its protein product is CATSREPGQGTYEQYF. The variable domain in full, with the rest retrieved from reference TRBV15 and TRBJ2-7, is DAMVIQNPRYQVTQFGKPVTLSCSQTLNHNVMYWYQQKSSQAPKLLFHYYDKDFNNEADTPDNFQSRRPNTSFCFLDIRSPGLGDTAMYLCATSREPGQGTYEQYFGPGTRLTVT.